This T cell receptor beta chain was found in a study of cytomegalovirus exposure and HLA in healthy donors. Study-wide context: As an earlier analysis found, 150 million to 200 million T cells yielded about 120 million unique TCR beta sequences.

Study outcomes and limitations: The availability of immune exposure information extended only to CMV serostatus. Sequencing depth roughly uniform across donors was assumed in presence/absence analyses.

From germline, CDR1 is LNHDA and CDR2 SQIVND (reference sequence). V dropped 4 bases and J dropped 4; count of bases not matched to a gene: 0. The CDR3 has 14 amino acids. The primer mix had 60 Vbeta and 13 Jbeta primers. TCRdb's table, derived via immunoSEQ multiplex PCR, lists solely in-frame clones and lacks some. The sample contains about 280,000 clones, approximately 90% of which appear only once. Of note for this clone: Its antigen is as yet unknown.

The sample taken for sequencing was PBMCs. J is TRBJ2-2 and V is TRBV19, with 10 bases lining up with TRBD1. The source of this sequence is a woman between 18 and 29 years old in good health and CMV-seronegative. The CDR3: CASSRTGGTGELFF. The DNA of the CDR3 is TGTGCCAGTAGTAGGACAGGGGGCACCGGGGAGCTGTTTTTT. The complete variable domain, with remaining parts taken from reference TRBV19 and TRBJ2-2, reads DGGITQSPKYLFRKEGQNVTLSCEQNLNHDAMYWYRQDPGQGLRLIYYSQIVNDFQKGDIAEGYSVSREKKESFPLTVTSAQKNPTAFYLCASSRTGGTGELFFGEGSRLTVL.